A single sample gave rise to the 4 T cell receptor beta chains below, sequenced in a study of blood T cell repertoires in COVID-19. Profiled with immunoSEQ multiplex PCR; TCRdb holds only in-frame clones, not every one. This table has tens of thousands of clones, around nine tenths appearing once. The specimen was peripheral blood. Receptors were obtained from a man older than 75 with acute or convalescent COVID-19.

The rearrangement links TRBV19 to TRBJ2-5, with 8 bases that match TRBD2. V was pared by 5 bases and J by 4 bases, with 15 bases of the junction left unmatched. This CDR3 spans 17 amino acids. Per germline, CDR1 LNHDA and CDR2 SQIVND (reference sequence). In DNA form, the CDR3 reads TGTGCCAGTAGTCTTGCGGGGGGCAGGGGAGGTGGAGAGACCCAGTACTTC. Encoded protein: CASSLAGGRGGGETQYF.

V gene TRBV24-1 combines with J gene TRBJ2-5; no clear D. CDR1 is KGHDR and CDR2 is SFDVKD in the germline V gene. The CDR3 is made up of 13 amino acids. Deletions cut 6 bases from V and 1 base from J, with 8 bases between. CDR3 DNA: TGTGCCACCAGTAACGGGTTCCAAGAGACCCAGTACTTC. It encodes CATSNGFQETQYF.

The rearrangement uses TRBV6-5 and TRBJ1-3; D gene uncertain. V was shortened by 6 bases and J by 8 bases, with 17 bases between the two germline ends. The CDR3 is made up of 14 amino acids. Germline CDR1 and CDR2: MNHEY and SVGAGI. The CDR3 bases are TGTGCCAGCAGCCCAGCGGGAGGGAGAGACACCATATATTTT. It yields the protein CASSPAGGRDTIYF.

The genes are TRBV7-9 and TRBJ2-7, with a possible D match to TRBD2 (7 bases). The CDR3 extends over 16 amino acids. From germline, CDR1 is SEHNR and CDR2 FQNEAQ (reference sequence). Trimming took off 4 bases at V and 0 bases at J, with 16 bases between the two ends. The CDR3 sequence: CASSSVGGASSYEQYF. The CDR3 nucleotides read TGTGCCAGCAGCTCCGTGGGGGGGGCTAGCTCCTACGAGCAGTACTTC.